The subject of this entry is one T cell receptor (beta chain). The sample holds one count of this clone. Its antigen is still unknown. Within one base of it there is no much larger clone, and no base qualities were kept. The trial excluded patients who had a history of autoimmune disease or who were on systemic immunosuppression. Peripheral blood for TCR sequencing was collected from all dose cohorts at baseline, on cycle 4 day 1, and on cycle 7 day 1. The samples were drawn from a first-in-human, open-label, multicenter phase I dose-escalation trial of ivuxolimab. Adults with locally advanced or metastatic melanoma, renal cell carcinoma, hepatocellular carcinoma or head and neck squamous cell carcinoma were enrolled in the trial. Before TCR sequencing, CD4+ T cells and CD8+ T cells from peripheral blood were sorted into separate populations. Genomic DNA was isolated from the sorted cells so that the TCRbeta CDR3 region could be sequenced. The immunoSEQ Assay was used for sequencing of TCRbeta CDR3 regions. The table comes from immuneACCESS by way of TCRdb, which keeps in-frame sequences with V and J called. Part of the clones is missing from these tables; in studies checked, under half for an unresolved V gene and the rest for unknown reasons. This sample gives about 48,000 clones in total; roughly 77% of them show up just once. Approximately 7.3% of the sample is taken by the ten largest.

The record originates from a study of OX40 agonist ivuxolimab in advanced cancers. Notes on the research overall: The costimulatory receptor OX40 (CD134) was targeted by ivuxolimab, a fully human IgG2 agonistic monoclonal antibody. Intravenous ivuxolimab was administered to patients every 2 weeks at six dose levels: 0.01, 0.1, 0.3, 1.5, 3 and 10 mg/kg. Prior anti-PD-1, anti-PD-L1 or anti-CTLA-4 therapy was permitted, and checkpoint inhibitors had been received by about 37% of dose-escalation patients. Three dose-escalation patients achieved partial responses, one with hepatocellular carcinoma and two with cutaneous melanoma. In the dose-escalation cohort, approximately 82% of patients were male, and the mean age was approximately 55 years, with a range of about 23 to 90. The paper reports the monotherapy dose-escalation portion (N of about 47 patients) of the phase I ivuxolimab trial. Of the roughly 51 patients in dose escalation, about 20 had hepatocellular carcinoma, some 15 had melanoma, 9 had renal cell carcinoma and 9 had head and neck cancer. Peripheral TCRbeta sequencing was intended to test whether TCR sequence diversity was altered and clonal T-cell expansion was caused by ivuxolimab.

Summary of the overall study and its limitations: At doses of 0.1 to 3.0 mg/kg, clonal expansion of both CD4+ and CD8+ blood T cells was observed from baseline to week 6. After ivuxolimab, more expanded clones were found on average in CD8+ T cells than in CD4+ T cells. The antigen specificity of the peripheral T cells that underwent clonal expansion was not determined. In the 0.1-3.0 mg/kg groups, partial responders had among the lowest normalized peripheral clonal expansion, particularly in CD8+ T cells. Low levels of normalized T-cell clonal expansion were also seen in some patients who did not respond.

The sequences come from CD4+ or CD8+ T cells sorted from blood, collected in a trial of the OX40 agonist ivuxolimab. This sequence originates from an adult with an advanced solid tumor such as melanoma, head and neck, liver or kidney cancer.

The nucleotide sequence reads TGTGCCAGCAGCTTGTCCCGGGACAGGGGGAACACTGAAGCTTTCTTT. It translates as CASSLSRDRGNTEAFF. The V gene is TRBV9 and the J gene is TRBJ1-1, and TRBD1 matches 10 of the central bases. Compared with germline, V lacks 4 bases and J lacks 1 base; bases without a gene match: 7. From cysteine to phenylalanine, the CDR3 is 16 amino acids long. The read is trimmed to its CDR3 DNA, 48 bases read in frame from base 1. CDR1 and CDR2 (SGDLS, YYNGEE) derive from the germline V gene.